Listed below are T cell receptor beta chains from one sample, sequenced in a study of blood T cell repertoires in COVID-19. TCRdb keeps only in-frame clones here, not all; method: immunoSEQ multiplex PCR. The sample consists of fewer than 110,000 clones, 88% of them appearing once. What was sequenced was peripheral blood. These receptors were taken from a human donor in a cohort sampled during active COVID-19. CDR3s include the opening cysteine and the closing phenylalanine or tryptophan. Each record gives: J gene, clone size, V gene, D gene, CDR3 DNA, CDR3 protein. A D gene is named only where the DNA matches it firmly. Clone size, where shown, is once, few, many, or a class for clones that have expanded.

j_call: TRBJ1-1
clone_size: NA
v_call: TRBV20-1
d_call: NA
cdr3_nt: TGCAGTGCTAGTGCTGGGGCGCAGGACACTGAAGCTTTCTTT
cdr3_aa: CSASAGAQDTEAFF

j_call: TRBJ1-5
clone_size: NA
v_call: TRBV25-1
d_call: NA
cdr3_nt: TGTGCCAGCAGCGGCACGGGGGATCAGCCCCAGCATTTT
cdr3_aa: CASSGTGDQPQHF

j_call: TRBJ2-4
clone_size: NA
v_call: TRBV12-2
d_call: NA
cdr3_nt: TGTGCAAGTCGCTTAGCGAGTGGGAGTTTGACTAGCGGGGGAAAAAAAGACATTCAGTACTTC
cdr3_aa: CASRLASGSLTSGGKKDIQYF

j_call: TRBJ2-3
clone_size: few
v_call: TRBV4-2
d_call: NA
cdr3_nt: TGTGCCAGCAGCCAACCCCGTGGGGAGCGGGGCACAGATACGCAGTATTTT
cdr3_aa: CASSQPRGERGTDTQYF

j_call: TRBJ1-1
clone_size: NA
v_call: TRBV5-1
d_call: TRBD1
cdr3_nt: TGCGCCAGCAGCTTGGGGGACAGGGGATCCGAAGCTTTCTTT
cdr3_aa: CASSLGDRGSEAFF

j_call: TRBJ2-1
clone_size: NA
v_call: TRBV9
d_call: TRBD1
cdr3_nt: TGTGCCAGCAGCGGACTACAGGGGTGGATCAATGAGCAGTTCTTC
cdr3_aa: CASSGLQGWINEQFF

j_call: TRBJ2-7
clone_size: NA
v_call: TRBV27
d_call: TRBD2
cdr3_nt: TGTGCCAGCAGTTCGATGGAGGGGACTAGCGGGTTTCTCTCCTACGAGCAGTACTTC
cdr3_aa: CASSSMEGTSGFLSYEQYF

j_call: TRBJ2-1
clone_size: NA
v_call: TRBV3-1/TRBV3-2
d_call: NA
cdr3_nt: TGTGCCAGCAGCATTCCGAGTTGGGCGGGGGCCCTGCCTCGTATGGAGCAGTTCTTC
cdr3_aa: CASSIPSWAGALPRMEQFF

j_call: TRBJ1-1
clone_size: NA
v_call: TRBV25-1
d_call: NA
cdr3_nt: TGTGCCAGCAGTGAATTAGGACAGATGAACACTGAAGCTTTCTTT
cdr3_aa: CASSELGQMNTEAFF

j_call: TRBJ2-6
clone_size: NA
v_call: TRBV29-1
d_call: NA
cdr3_nt: TGCAGCGTTGACAGTGCCGGGGCCAACGTCCTGACTTTC
cdr3_aa: CSVDSAGANVLTF

j_call: TRBJ2-3
clone_size: NA
v_call: TRBV5-1
d_call: TRBD2
cdr3_nt: TGCGCCAGCAGCTTGGTACCGCGGGGGGGACGCACAGATACGCAGTATTTT
cdr3_aa: CASSLVPRGGRTDTQYF

j_call: TRBJ2-7
clone_size: NA
v_call: TRBV5-4
d_call: TRBD1
cdr3_nt: TGTGCCAGCAGCTTGGGGGAAGGGACAGTGGGGCGCGAGCAGTACTTC
cdr3_aa: CASSLGEGTVGREQYF

j_call: TRBJ2-2
clone_size: NA
v_call: TRBV7-2
d_call: NA
cdr3_nt: TGTGCCAGCAGCTTGACAGTATTTTCCGGGGAGCTGTTTTTT
cdr3_aa: CASSLTVFSGELFF

j_call: TRBJ1-6
clone_size: NA
v_call: TRBV7-9
d_call: NA
cdr3_nt: TGTGCCAGCAGCAGGACAGCTAGCAATTCACCCCTCCACTTT
cdr3_aa: CASSRTASNSPLHF

j_call: TRBJ1-2
clone_size: NA
v_call: TRBV27
d_call: NA
cdr3_nt: TGTGCCAGCAGTTTGGCGCAGGACTATGGCTACACCTTC
cdr3_aa: CASSLAQDYGYTF

j_call: TRBJ2-1
clone_size: NA
v_call: TRBV5-5
d_call: NA
cdr3_nt: TGTGCCAGCAGCTTGGTTGCGTCGCCATACAATGAGCAGTTCTTC
cdr3_aa: CASSLVASPYNEQFF

j_call: TRBJ2-5
clone_size: NA
v_call: TRBV5-3
d_call: NA
cdr3_nt: TGTGCCAGAAGCTTGGGTCGCCGGGACAACCAAGAGACCCAGTACTTC
cdr3_aa: CARSLGRRDNQETQYF

j_call: TRBJ2-2
clone_size: NA
v_call: TRBV4-1
d_call: TRBD2
cdr3_nt: TGCGCCAGCAGCCAAATCCCGGGACTAGCGGCTTCCACCGGGGAGCTGTTTTTT
cdr3_aa: CASSQIPGLAASTGELFF

j_call: TRBJ1-3
clone_size: NA
v_call: TRBV23-1
d_call: NA
cdr3_nt: TGCGCCAGCAGTCGGGGCGGCCATAGCTCTGGAAACACCATATATTTT
cdr3_aa: CASSRGGHSSGNTIYF

j_call: TRBJ1-5
clone_size: few
v_call: TRBV5-1
d_call: NA
cdr3_nt: TGCGCCAGCAGCGTGACAGGTTATCAGCCCCAGCATTTT
cdr3_aa: CASSVTGYQPQHF

j_call: TRBJ2-3
clone_size: NA
v_call: TRBV24-1
d_call: NA
cdr3_nt: TGTGCCACCAGTGCTTCTGGGGGGTACGATACGCAGTATTTT
cdr3_aa: CATSASGGYDTQYF

j_call: TRBJ2-2
clone_size: NA
v_call: TRBV10-2
d_call: NA
cdr3_nt: TGCGCCAGCATCCCTTCTGGCCCCCTAGTCACCGGGGAGCTGTTTTTT
cdr3_aa: CASIPSGPLVTGELFF

j_call: TRBJ2-7
clone_size: once
v_call: TRBV28
d_call: TRBD2
cdr3_nt: TGTGCCAGCGCAGCGGGAGGTAGGAACGAGCAGTACTTC
cdr3_aa: CASAAGGRNEQYF

j_call: TRBJ1-1
clone_size: NA
v_call: TRBV30
d_call: TRBD1
cdr3_nt: TGTGCCTGGAGTGTTTTGACAGGGGCGAACACTGAAGCTTTCTTT
cdr3_aa: CAWSVLTGANTEAFF

j_call: TRBJ2-1
clone_size: NA
v_call: TRBV4-2
d_call: TRBD2
cdr3_nt: TGTGCCAGCAGCCAAGCGGGCGCGGGAGTATACAATGAGCAGTTCTTC
cdr3_aa: CASSQAGAGVYNEQFF

j_call: TRBJ1-5
clone_size: NA
v_call: TRBV5-8
d_call: NA
cdr3_nt: TGTGCCAGCAGCCGAGGGGGTAATCAGCCCCAGCATTTT
cdr3_aa: CASSRGGNQPQHF

j_call: TRBJ2-5
clone_size: once
v_call: TRBV7-3
d_call: NA
cdr3_nt: TGTGCCAGCTCGGCCGGAGTCTTGGAGACCCAGTACTTC
cdr3_aa: CASSAGVLETQYF

j_call: TRBJ2-3
clone_size: NA
v_call: TRBV20-1
d_call: NA
cdr3_nt: TGCAGTGTGGAGGGGACAGATACGCAGTATTTT
cdr3_aa: CSVEGTDTQYF

j_call: TRBJ1-1
clone_size: NA
v_call: TRBV12-3/TRBV12-4
d_call: TRBD1
cdr3_nt: TGTGCCAGCAGCGACAGGGTGAACACTGAAGCTTTCTTT
cdr3_aa: CASSDRVNTEAFF

j_call: TRBJ2-7
clone_size: NA
v_call: TRBV28
d_call: TRBD1
cdr3_nt: TGTGCCAGCAGGCTAAGGGGGCTAGAGTCTTACGAGCAGTACTTC
cdr3_aa: CASRLRGLESYEQYF

j_call: TRBJ1-5
clone_size: NA
v_call: TRBV6-6
d_call: TRBD1
cdr3_nt: TGTGCCAGCACCCAGGGACAGGTCAGTAATCAGCCCCAGCATTTT
cdr3_aa: CASTQGQVSNQPQHF

j_call: TRBJ2-1
clone_size: NA
v_call: TRBV27
d_call: NA
cdr3_nt: TGTGCCAGCAGGGGTAGCGGTTCGCCCTACAATGAGCAGTTCTTC
cdr3_aa: CASRGSGSPYNEQFF

j_call: TRBJ1-2
clone_size: NA
v_call: TRBV4-3
d_call: TRBD1
cdr3_nt: TGCGCCAGCAGCCAAGATAGGGAAGGGGGCTCTGGCTACACCTTC
cdr3_aa: CASSQDREGGSGYTF

j_call: TRBJ2-7
clone_size: NA
v_call: TRBV27
d_call: NA
cdr3_nt: TGTGCCAGCAGTTTGACACCAACAGGGCGCTCCTACGAGCAGTACTTC
cdr3_aa: CASSLTPTGRSYEQYF

j_call: TRBJ2-7
clone_size: NA
v_call: TRBV28
d_call: TRBD2
cdr3_nt: TGTGCCAGCAGGACTAGCGGGAGTTACGAGCAGTACTTC
cdr3_aa: CASRTSGSYEQYF

j_call: TRBJ2-7
clone_size: NA
v_call: TRBV7-2
d_call: TRBD1
cdr3_nt: TGTGCCAGCAGCTCCGGGACAGGGAGATCCTACGAGCAGTACTTC
cdr3_aa: CASSSGTGRSYEQYF

j_call: TRBJ1-1
clone_size: NA
v_call: TRBV10-3
d_call: NA
cdr3_nt: TGTGCCATCAGTGGGGGGGGGAACACTGAAGCTTTCTTT
cdr3_aa: CAISGGGNTEAFF

j_call: TRBJ1-6
clone_size: NA
v_call: TRBV2
d_call: TRBD1
cdr3_nt: TGTGCCAGCACTACTACACAGGGGTCTCGTTCACCCCTCCACTTT
cdr3_aa: CASTTTQGSRSPLHF

j_call: TRBJ1-4
clone_size: NA
v_call: TRBV3-1/TRBV3-2
d_call: TRBD1
cdr3_nt: TGTGCCAGCAGGGGACAGGGAGATGAAAAACTGTTTTTT
cdr3_aa: CASRGQGDEKLFF

j_call: TRBJ2-4
clone_size: NA
v_call: TRBV3-1/TRBV3-2
d_call: TRBD1
cdr3_nt: TGTGCCAGCAGCCAAGTTTCGGGACAGCAGTACTTC
cdr3_aa: CASSQVSGQQYF

j_call: TRBJ1-4
clone_size: NA
v_call: TRBV6-5
d_call: NA
cdr3_nt: TGTGCCAGCAGTTACCTGAAGGGGAGGAACGAAAAACTGTTTTTT
cdr3_aa: CASSYLKGRNEKLFF

j_call: TRBJ1-2
clone_size: NA
v_call: TRBV27
d_call: NA
cdr3_nt: TGTGCCAGCAGTCCCCCGGGAGGTGGCTACACCTTC
cdr3_aa: CASSPPGGGYTF